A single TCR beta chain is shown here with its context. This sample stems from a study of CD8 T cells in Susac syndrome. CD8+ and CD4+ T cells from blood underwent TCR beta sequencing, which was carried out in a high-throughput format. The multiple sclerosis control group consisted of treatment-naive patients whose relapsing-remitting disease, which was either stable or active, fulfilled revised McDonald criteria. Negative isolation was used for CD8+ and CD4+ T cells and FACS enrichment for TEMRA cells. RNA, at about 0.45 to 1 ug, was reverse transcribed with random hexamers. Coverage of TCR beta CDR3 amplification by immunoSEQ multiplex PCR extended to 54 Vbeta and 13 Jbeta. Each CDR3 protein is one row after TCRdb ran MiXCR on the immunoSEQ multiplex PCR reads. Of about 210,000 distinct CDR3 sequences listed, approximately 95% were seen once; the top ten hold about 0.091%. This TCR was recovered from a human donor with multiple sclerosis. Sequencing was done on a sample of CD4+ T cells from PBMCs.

This CDR3 is CSVAGQGFFGELFF. The CDR3 nucleotides are TGCAGCGTTGCCGGACAGGGGTTCTTCGGGGAGCTGTTTTTT. The V and J genes are TRBV29-1 and TRBJ2-2, with 9 bases fitting TRBD1. The CDR3 is 14 amino acids. Germline V gives CDR1 SQVTM, CDR2 ANQGSEA. V dropped 4 bases and J dropped 7; count of bases not matched to a gene: 7.